The 19 T cell receptor beta chains below come from one sample, sequenced in a study of chemoradiotherapy in HPV16-positive cancers. Sequencing was performed with immunoSEQ multiplex PCR; in TCRdb, only in-frame clones are kept and a portion is missing. The sample includes about 20,000 clones, roughly nine tenths of them seen just once. The material sequenced was blood, taken from a patient who underwent chemoradiotherapy. The receptor source for this set is a human donor with HPV-associated anogenital cancer.

CDR3 nucleotides: TGTGCCAGCAGCAAAGCCCAAACTAGGCACAGTCAAGAGACCCAGTACTTC. Translation: CASSKAQTRHSQETQYF. The V and J genes are TRBV21-1 and TRBJ2-5; the D segment call TRBD2 is taken from the table without a DNA check. TRBV21-1 is assigned pseudogene status. The CDR3 totals 17 residues.

The chain is built from TRBV28 and TRBJ1-5; a weak D match, TRBD1 (6 bases). This CDR3 has 16 amino acids. CDR1 and CDR2 (germline): MDHEN, SYDVKM. The V and J ends lost 6 bases and 3 bases respectively, with 18 bases between them. DNA for the CDR3: TGTGCCAGCAGCTCCCCGGCCGGGGGCAACAATCAGCCCCAGCATTTT. This encodes CASSSPAGGNNQPQHF.

This clone was seen once. The chain has TRBV7-9 and TRBJ1-4; TRBD1 matches 7 bases. V lost 4 bases and J lost 3; bases outside the gene matches: 8. CDR1 SEHNR and CDR2 FQNEAQ come from the germline V gene (reference sequence). The CDR3 extends over 16 amino acids. CDR3 sequence: CASSSVSGTANEKLFF. As DNA, the CDR3 is TGTGCCAGCAGCTCCGTATCCGGGACAGCTAATGAAAAACTGTTTTTT.

The rearrangement joins TRBV9 to TRBJ2-1, with a possible D match to TRBD2 (6 bases). Trimming cost V 0 bases and J 9 bases, with 16 bases left between them. The CDR3 covers 15 residues. Germline V CDR1 and CDR2: SGDLS, YYNGEE. The CDR3 DNA sequence: TGTGCCAGCAGCGTAGCTACCGCAATGGGAGGTGAGCAGTTCTTC. This gives the protein CASSVATAMGGEQFF.

This chain links TRBV4-1 with TRBJ1-6; 8 nucleotides align to TRBD1. This CDR3 is 13 amino acids long. The junction had 6 bases not matched to a gene; V was cut back by 1 base and J by 16 bases. Germline loops: CDR1 MGHRA, CDR2 YSYEKL. In nucleotides, the CDR3 is TGCGCCAGCAGCCAAGGGACAGGGCCTTCTCTCCACTTT. Translating gives CASSQGTGPSLHF.

The chain employs TRBV5-5 and TRBJ1-1, with D maybe TRBD1 (5 bases). The germline CDR1 and CDR2 sequences are SGHKS and YYEKEE (reference sequence). The CDR3 runs 12 residues. V was clipped by 0 bases and J by 11 bases, with 11 bases between them. CDR3 sequence (DNA): TGTGCCAGCAGCTTGGATCTTGGGGGGGCTTTCTTT. Translation: CASSLDLGGAFF. Supplemented by reference TRBV5-5 and TRBJ1-1, the full variable domain reads DAGVTQSPTHLIKTRGQQVTLRCSPISGHKSVSWYQQVLGQGPQFIFQYYEKEERGRGNFPDRFSARQFPNYSSELNVNALLLGDSALYLCASSLDLGGAFFGQGTRLTVV.

The gene calls are TRBV5-1 and TRBJ2-2, with 9 bases fitting TRBD2. This CDR3 is 15 amino acids long. V trimming: 5 bases; J trimming: 1 base; junction bases outside the gene matches: 3. Germline loops: CDR1 SGHRS, CDR2 YFSETQ. CDR3 nucleotide sequence: TGCGCCAGCAGTAGACTAGCGGAGAACACCGGGGAGCTGTTTTTT. Amino acid sequence: CASSRLAENTGELFF.

J is TRBJ1-2 and V is TRBV19; D uncertain. Trimming shortened V by 1 base and J by 3 bases, and 3 bases separated the two germline ends. The germline CDR1 and CDR2 sequences are LNHDA and SQIVND (reference sequence). The CDR3 has 12 residues. DNA of the CDR3: TGTGCCAGTAGTATAGTTGACTATGGCTACACCTTC. Its translation: CASSIVDYGYTF.

This clone was seen more than once but under ten times. J is TRBJ1-2 and V is TRBV10-1; D possibly corresponds to TRBD1 (5 bases). Germline V gives CDR1 WNHNN, CDR2 SYGVQD (reference sequence). The CDR3 runs to 13 residues. The V and J ends lost 3 bases and 1 base respectively, with 6 bases between them. Here the CDR3 DNA reads TGCGCCAGCAGTGACAGGGTTAACTATGGCTACACCTTC. This codes for CASSDRVNYGYTF.

The chain recombines TRBV5-1 with TRBJ2-5; no clear D. The ends were cut back, 5 bases at V and 0 bases at J, with 2 bases in the middle. Germline CDR1 SGHRS, CDR2 YFSETQ. The CDR3 is made up of 11 amino acids. The CDR3: CASSYQETQYF. CDR3 bases: TGCGCCAGCAGTTACCAAGAGACCCAGTACTTC.

The rearrangement joins TRBV19 to TRBJ1-6; TRBD1 is a possible D gene (6 bases). CDR1 and CDR2 (germline): LNHDA, SQIVND (reference sequence). Deletions cut 8 bases from V and 8 bases from J, with 10 bases between. This CDR3 has 12 amino acids. CDR3: CASCYRDSPLHF. The CDR3 bases are TGTGCCAGTTGTTACAGGGATTCACCCCTCCACTTT.

The chain is built from TRBV5-1 and TRBJ2-3; 11 nucleotides agree with TRBD1. J was trimmed by 3 bases and V by 4 bases; bases with no gene match: 13. This CDR3 has 18 residues. Looked up from germline, CDR1 is SGHRS and CDR2 is YFSETQ. CDR3 nucleotides: TGCGCCAGCAGCCCTTCGGGGTTCGGACAGGGGGCAACAGATACGCAGTATTTT. Protein: CASSPSGFGQGATDTQYF.

The CDR3 sequence is CASTGWTAGETQYF. DNA of the CDR3: TGTGCCAGCACCGGGTGGACAGCGGGAGAGACCCAGTACTTC. The V and J genes are TRBV6-1 and TRBJ2-5; D tentatively fits TRBD1 or TRBD2 (6 bases each). CDR1 is MNHNS, CDR2 SASEGT, per germline. There are 14 residues in the CDR3. Trimming left V 7 bases short and J 4 bases short, with 16 bases between.

The chain couples TRBV5-1 to TRBJ1-3; D unclear. Germline V gene data show CDR1 as SGHRS and CDR2 as YFSETQ. V was trimmed by 2 bases and J by 0 bases, leaving 9 bases between them. This CDR3 contains 15 residues. The CDR3 loop is CASSLIGGSGNTIYF. CDR3 coding DNA: TGCGCCAGCAGCTTAATTGGCGGCTCTGGAAACACCATATATTTT.

The rearrangement links TRBV6-6 to TRBJ1-2, with 8 bases fitting TRBD1. Per the germline V gene, CDR1 is MNHNY and CDR2 is SVGAGI (reference sequence). V gave up 0 bases and J gave up 5 bases; unmatched junction bases: 5. The CDR3 is 15 residues long. The CDR3 loop is CASSYSDREGYGYTF. The CDR3, as DNA: TGTGCCAGCAGTTACTCGGACAGGGAGGGATATGGCTACACCTTC.

This rearrangement joins TRBV5-1 to TRBJ1-1; D is perhaps TRBD1 (5 bases). CDR1 is SGHRS and CDR2 is YFSETQ in the germline V gene. V was clipped by 0 bases and J by 2 bases, with 14 bases between them. The CDR3 length is 16 residues. The CDR3 nucleotides read TGCGCCAGCAGCTTGGCCTTGGGGGAGGCTAACACTGAAGCTTTCTTT. Protein sequence: CASSLALGEANTEAFF.

This sequence joins TRBV25-1 and TRBJ1-1, with D possibly TRBD1 on 5 matching bases. CDR1 and CDR2 (germline): MGHDK, SYGVNS. This CDR3 has 13 amino acids. V was trimmed by 9 bases and J by 3 bases, leaving 14 bases between them. CDR3 residues: CARGGEPYTEAFF. The CDR3 coding sequence is TGTGCCAGGGGGGGGGAACCTTACACTGAAGCTTTCTTT.

This chain joins TRBV5-4 and TRBJ1-2; TRBD1 might be the D (6 bases). Trimming pared 3 bases from V and 8 bases from J, leaving 14 bases between. The length of the CDR3 is 13 residues. Germline CDR1 SGHNT, CDR2 YYREEE (reference sequence). The CDR3: CASSSDSLGGYTF. The CDR3 bases are TGTGCCAGCAGCTCGGACAGCCTGGGAGGCTACACCTTC.

The chain carries TRBV5-1 and TRBJ2-2, with 8 bases lining up with TRBD1. V was pared by 2 bases and J by 5 bases, with 2 bases of the junction left unmatched. The CDR3 totals 14 residues. Germline V gene data show CDR1 as SGHRS and CDR2 as YFSETQ. The CDR3 DNA follows: TGCGCCAGCAGCTTTCAGGGGGCAACCGGGGAGCTGTTTTTT. It codes for CASSFQGATGELFF.